Listed here is a single TCR beta chain. Its antigen is currently unknown. These data belong to a study of response to subunit inactivated influenza vaccine. General study results and limits: T cells newly recruited by each seasonal influenza vaccination are few, the authors suggested.

One entry per CDR3 protein, called by TCRdb with MiXCR from the RT-PCR reads. The sample shows about 650,000 distinct CDR3 sequences, roughly 15% of them seen only once. The sample consisted of PBMCs from blood, taken around two weeks before vaccination. This TCR was recovered from a man aged 45-60 years who received an inactivated influenza vaccine.

The CDR3 sequence: CASSEVVSYEQYF. The CDR3 DNA sequence: TGTGCCAGCAGTGAAGTCGTCAGCTACGAGCAGTACTTC. This chain joins TRBV2 and TRBJ2-7; no clear D. The germline V and J ends were trimmed by 1 base and 3 bases, with 7 bases remaining between them. The CDR3 has 13 amino acids. The germline V gene has CDR1 SNHLY and CDR2 FYNNEI.